A selection of T cell receptor beta chains follows, all from one sample in a study of blood T cell repertoires in COVID-19. Clones were sequenced by immunoSEQ multiplex PCR, and TCRdb holds only the in-frame ones, with some missing. The table lists roughly 120,000 clones, approximately 87% of them singletons. The sequenced sample was peripheral blood. These receptor sequences come from an older woman with acute or convalescent COVID-19. Both conserved end residues are part of each CDR3. Each record gives: J gene, clone size, V gene, D gene, CDR3 protein, CDR3 DNA. The D gene is left open where the match is weak. The size entry is marked missing in some rows and otherwise reads once, few, many or a size class.

j_call: TRBJ2-1; clone_size: .; v_call: TRBV7-9; d_call: TRBD2; cdr3_aa: CASSLSGRRDNEQFF; cdr3_nt: TGTGCCAGCAGCTTAAGCGGGAGAAGGGACAATGAGCAGTTCTTC
j_call: TRBJ1-5; clone_size: .; v_call: TRBV28; d_call: TRBD1; cdr3_aa: CASSPPGQHQPQHF; cdr3_nt: TGTGCCAGCAGCCCCCCGGGACAGCATCAGCCCCAGCATTTT
j_call: TRBJ1-2; clone_size: .; v_call: TRBV28; d_call: TRBD1; cdr3_aa: CASSFPSAGQGHGYTF; cdr3_nt: TGTGCCAGCAGTTTTCCGTCCGCCGGACAGGGGCATGGCTACACCTTC
j_call: TRBJ1-3; clone_size: .; v_call: TRBV9; d_call: .; cdr3_aa: CASSPAISSGNTIYF; cdr3_nt: TGTGCCAGCAGCCCCGCGATTTCCTCTGGAAACACCATATATTTT
j_call: TRBJ1-1; clone_size: once; v_call: TRBV18; d_call: TRBD1; cdr3_aa: CASSQQGAGTEAFF; cdr3_nt: TGTGCCAGCTCACAACAGGGGGCTGGCACTGAAGCTTTCTTT
j_call: TRBJ1-3; clone_size: .; v_call: TRBV9; d_call: .; cdr3_aa: CASSPAADLSGNTIYF; cdr3_nt: TGTGCCAGCAGCCCCGCCGCTGACCTCTCGGGTAACACCATATATTTT
j_call: TRBJ2-5; clone_size: .; v_call: TRBV18; d_call: TRBD2; cdr3_aa: CASSRGGQRQETQYF; cdr3_nt: TGTGCCAGCTCACGCGGGGGGCAGCGACAAGAGACCCAGTACTTC
j_call: TRBJ2-2; clone_size: few; v_call: TRBV5-1; d_call: .; cdr3_aa: CASSSRDYTGELFF; cdr3_nt: TGCGCCAGCAGCTCTAGAGACTACACCGGGGAGCTGTTTTTT
j_call: TRBJ1-6; clone_size: .; v_call: TRBV28; d_call: .; cdr3_aa: CAASLGGSYNSPLHF; cdr3_nt: TGTGCCGCCTCTCTCGGGGGCTCCTATAATTCACCCCTCCACTTT
j_call: TRBJ2-1; clone_size: .; v_call: TRBV7-2; d_call: TRBD2; cdr3_aa: CASSLLPRGLAGGAEQFF; cdr3_nt: TGTGCCAGCAGCTTACTGCCCAGGGGACTAGCGGGGGGGGCTGAGCAGTTCTTC
j_call: TRBJ1-5; clone_size: .; v_call: TRBV6-2/TRBV6-3; d_call: .; cdr3_aa: CASSLRQTQPQHF; cdr3_nt: TGTGCCAGCAGTTTAAGACAGACACAGCCCCAGCATTTT
j_call: TRBJ2-7; clone_size: .; v_call: TRBV6-1; d_call: .; cdr3_aa: CASSEDGISYEQYF; cdr3_nt: TGTGCCAGCAGTGAAGATGGCATATCCTACGAGCAGTACTTC
j_call: TRBJ1-2; clone_size: .; v_call: TRBV28; d_call: TRBD1; cdr3_aa: CASSVDRGPYTF; cdr3_nt: TGTGCCAGCAGTGTGGACAGGGGGCCCTACACCTTC